This T cell receptor beta chain is drawn from a study of blood T cell repertoires in COVID-19. CDR3 length: 16 amino acids. Clones were sequenced by immunoSEQ multiplex PCR, and TCRdb holds only the in-frame ones, with some missing. This table holds 150,000 or so clones, approximately 90% found once. Sample: peripheral blood. The chain joins TRBV7-5 to TRBJ2-5; TRBD2, as called in the table, went unchecked against the DNA. TRBV7-5 is assigned pseudogene status. This sequence was found in a woman aged 70 to 79 with acute or convalescent COVID-19. The CDR3 reads CARSPRGICESETQYF. CDR3 coding DNA: TGTGCCAGAAGCCCCCGGGGAATATGCGAATCGGAGACCCAGTACTTC.